This is a list of T cell receptor beta chains from one sample in a study of cytomegalovirus exposure and HLA in healthy donors. Profiled with immunoSEQ multiplex PCR; TCRdb holds only in-frame clones, not every one. The sample comprises fewer than 250,000 clones, roughly 70% of which are singletons, and about 1.9% rests with the top ten. The specimen sequenced was PBMCs. All receptors come from a woman aged 25-40 years in good health and CMV-seronegative. CDR3s include the opening cysteine and the closing phenylalanine or tryptophan. D genes are given only for firm matches. Clone size appears in some rows only: once, few, many, or a class for an expanded clone.

J	V	size	D	length	CDR3	DNA
TRBJ1-2	TRBV27	once	-	14	CASTRSYDSYGYTF	TGTGCCAGCACAAGGTCATACGACAGCTATGGCTACACCTTC
TRBJ1-2	TRBV25-1	-	-	17	CASSEFGQGSNNYGYTF	TGTGCCAGCAGTGAATTTGGGCAGGGGTCAAATAACTATGGCTACACCTTC
TRBJ2-1	TRBV29-1	-	-	14	CSVDGLGGLDEQFF	TGCAGCGTTGATGGGCTGGGTGGTCTTGATGAGCAGTTCTTC
TRBJ1-2	TRBV6-5	-	-	14	CASSPPGQYYGYTF	TGTGCCAGCAGCCCACCCGGACAGTACTATGGCTACACCTTC
TRBJ1-1	TRBV10-3	-	-	11	CAISESGGAFF	TGTGCCATCAGTGAGTCGGGGGGAGCTTTCTTT
TRBJ1-2	TRBV5-1	-	-	17	CASSPGRQGQRDYGYTF	TGCGCCAGCAGCCCGGGCAGGCAGGGACAACGGGACTATGGCTACACCTTC
TRBJ1-1	TRBV6-6	-	-	13	CASRRGVNTEAFF	TGTGCCAGCCGGCGGGGGGTGAACACTGAAGCTTTCTTT
TRBJ2-7	TRBV29-1	-	-	13	CSVKGGHDYEQYF	TGCAGCGTTAAGGGCGGACACGACTACGAGCAGTACTTC
TRBJ2-7	TRBV7-9	-	TRBD2	14	CSSSLGNLAGEQYF	TGTTCCAGCAGCTTGGGGAATCTAGCGGGAGAACAGTACTTC
TRBJ1-1	TRBV30	once	-	12	CAWIGGYTEAFF	TGTGCCTGGATTGGCGGCTACACTGAAGCTTTCTTT
TRBJ1-1	TRBV6-1	-	-	14	CASSLTGTNTEAFF	TGTGCCAGCAGCTTAACAGGGACCAACACTGAAGCTTTCTTT
TRBJ2-5	TRBV5-6	-	TRBD2	16	CASSLAGLAGAETQYF	TGTGCCAGCAGCTTGGCGGGACTAGCGGGGGCAGAGACCCAGTACTTC
TRBJ2-7	TRBV18	-	TRBD2	16	CASSALAGGLVHEQYF	TGTGCCAGCTCAGCGCTAGCGGGGGGGCTCGTCCACGAGCAGTACTTT
TRBJ1-3	TRBV23-1	-	TRBD1	17	CASSQSHRGFSGNTIYF	TGCGCCAGCAGTCAATCTCACAGGGGATTTTCTGGAAACACCATATATTTT
TRBJ1-2	TRBV25-1	few	-	15	CASRSGLRKDYGYTF	TGTGCCAGCAGGTCCGGACTGCGGAAGGACTATGGCTACACCTTC
TRBJ2-6	TRBV19	-	TRBD1	15	CASQRDSSGANVLTF	TGTGCCAGTCAAAGGGACAGCTCTGGGGCCAACGTCCTGACTTTC
TRBJ1-5	TRBV19	-	TRBD1	14	CASSEGTGYQPQHF	TGTGCCAGTAGTGAAGGGACAGGGTATCAGCCCCAGCATTTT
TRBJ2-1	TRBV9	-	TRBD2	15	CASSPGVAGGNEQFF	TGTGCCAGCAGCCCTGGGGTAGCGGGAGGCAATGAGCAGTTCTTC
TRBJ2-5	TRBV6-1	-	-	14	CASSVGSARETQYF	TGTGCCAGCAGTGTTGGAAGCGCCCGAGAGACCCAGTACTTC
TRBJ1-5	TRBV21-1	-	-	18	CASSKALGAGWDNQPQHF	TGTGCCAGCAGCAAAGCGCTAGGGGCAGGGTGGGACAATCAGCCCCAGCATTTT
TRBJ2-2	TRBV5-4	once	TRBD2	18	CASSFGSSGRANTGELFF	TGTGCCAGCAGCTTCGGATCTAGCGGGAGGGCGAACACCGGGGAGCTGTTTTTT
TRBJ2-3	TRBV6-6	-	TRBD2	16	CASSNGVAGNTDTQYF	TGTGCCAGCTCTAACGGGGTAGCGGGAAATACAGATACGCAGTATTTT
TRBJ2-3	TRBV19	-	-	15	CASRRVSVIGDTQYF	TGTGCCAGCCGGAGGGTTTCCGTGATAGGGGATACGCAGTATTTT
TRBJ2-3	TRBV7-6	-	TRBD2	15	CASSSTSGRADTQYF	TGTGCCAGCAGCTCGACTAGCGGGAGGGCAGATACGCAGTATTTT
TRBJ1-1	TRBV7-9	-	TRBD1	14	CYSSSGQGELEAFF	TGTTACAGCAGCTCCGGACAGGGGGAGTTGGAAGCTTTCTTT
TRBJ1-1	TRBV2	-	-	13	CASTGEADTEAFF	TGTGCCAGCACCGGGGAGGCGGACACTGAAGCTTTCTTT
TRBJ2-2	TRBV28	-	-	17	CASSSSLPIRSTGELFF	TGTGCCAGCAGTTCGTCCCTCCCAATCAGAAGCACCGGGGAGCTGTTTTTT
TRBJ2-7	TRBV6-6	-	TRBD2	15	CASSTTSGSSYEQYF	TGTGCCAGCAGTACTACTAGCGGGAGTTCCTACGAGCAGTACTTC
TRBJ2-7	TRBV5-4	once	TRBD2	12	CASSAGGEEQYF	TGTGCCAGCAGCGCGGGGGGGGAAGAGCAGTACTTC
TRBJ1-5	TRBV18	-	-	14	CASSTREGNQPQHF	TGTGCCAGCTCGACGCGGGAGGGCAATCAGCCCCAGCATTTT
TRBJ2-5	TRBV27	once	-	16	CASSPFRTGSQETQYF	TGTGCCAGCAGCCCCTTCAGGACGGGATCGCAAGAGACCCAGTACTTC
TRBJ1-1	TRBV19	-	-	14	CASSIGGLNTEAFF	TGTGCCAGTAGTATCGGGGGTCTGAACACTGAAGCTTTCTTT
TRBJ2-1	TRBV6-5	-	TRBD1	15	CASFRDSFSYNEQFF	TGTGCCAGCTTCAGGGACAGTTTCTCCTACAATGAGCAGTTCTTC
TRBJ2-7	TRBV7-2	-	TRBD2	15	CASRPGLAGDYEQYF	TGTGCCAGCAGGCCAGGACTAGCGGGAGACTACGAGCAGTACTTC
TRBJ1-2	TRBV29-1	-	-	12	CSVHREVDGYTF	TGCAGCGTTCACAGGGAAGTAGATGGCTACACCTTC
TRBJ2-7	TRBV5-4	-	-	14	CASSYRASSYEQYF	TGTGCCAGCAGCTACAGGGCAAGCTCCTACGAGCAGTACTTC
TRBJ2-5	TRBV9	once	-	14	CASSGGGLQETQYF	TGTGCCAGCAGCGGGGGGGGGCTCCAAGAGACCCAGTACTTC
TRBJ2-3	TRBV5-1	-	TRBD1	16	CASSLVSGQGEDTQYF	TGCGCCAGCAGCTTGGTTTCCGGGCAGGGGGAAGATACGCAGTATTTT
TRBJ2-1	TRBV18	once	TRBD1	15	CASSPRDRRGDEQFF	TGTGCCAGCTCACCACGGGACAGGCGTGGAGATGAGCAGTTCTTC
TRBJ2-7	TRBV30	-	TRBD1	11	CAWNDRDEQYF	TGTGCCTGGAACGACAGGGACGAGCAGTACTTC
TRBJ2-5	TRBV5-1	-	TRBD1	16	CASSFGRQGALEAQYF	TGCGCCAGCAGCTTTGGGCGACAGGGGGCATTAGAGGCCCAGTACTTC
TRBJ1-4	TRBV9	-	TRBD1	16	CASSAVKGAANEKLFF	TGTGCCAGCAGCGCTGTAAAGGGGGCGGCTAATGAAAAACTGTTTTTT
TRBJ1-1	TRBV6-5	few	-	12	CASSLSDTEAFF	TGTGCCAGCAGTCTAAGCGACACTGAAGCTTTCTTT
TRBJ1-1	TRBV5-6	-	-	15	CASSRRTERNTEAFF	TGTGCCAGCAGCCGGAGGACCGAACGGAACACTGAAGCTTTCTTT
TRBJ1-1	TRBV5-5	few	-	13	CASSLRQIAEAFF	TGTGCCAGCAGCTTGAGACAGATCGCTGAAGCTTTCTTT
TRBJ2-5	TRBV9	-	TRBD2	17	CASSVGLAGDLQETQYF	TGTGCCAGCAGCGTAGGACTAGCGGGAGATTTACAAGAGACCCAGTACTTC
TRBJ1-6	TRBV2	-	TRBD1	17	CASSEYGQGHNNSPLHF	TGTGCCAGCAGTGAATACGGACAGGGCCACAATAATTCACCCCTCCACTTT
TRBJ2-6	TRBV5-4	-	TRBD1	19	CASNQVRRTGTSGANVLTF	TGTGCCAGCAATCAAGTCCGCCGGACAGGCACCTCTGGGGCCAACGTCCTGACTTTC
TRBJ2-7	TRBV2	once	-	13	CASSLYRDYEQYF	TGTGCCAGCAGTCTGTACCGGGACTACGAGCAGTACTTC
TRBJ1-4	TRBV4-1	-	-	14	CASSQVTGDEKLFF	TGCGCCAGCAGCCAAGTAACCGGGGATGAAAAACTGTTTTTT
TRBJ1-5	TRBV12-5	-	TRBD1	11	CASGTGQGQHF	TGTGCTAGTGGTACAGGACAGGGGCAGCATTTT
TRBJ2-1	TRBV11-3	-	TRBD1	17	CASSFVTGTGWDNEQFF	TGTGCCAGCAGCTTTGTTACCGGGACAGGGTGGGACAATGAGCAGTTCTTC
TRBJ2-5	TRBV29-1	few	-	11	CSVRREETQYF	TGCAGCGTTCGGAGGGAAGAGACCCAGTACTTC
TRBJ1-1	TRBV11-3	-	TRBD1	13	CASSSTGGLEAFF	TGTGCCAGCAGCTCGACAGGGGGTCTTGAAGCTTTCTTT
TRBJ1-1	TRBV5-1	-	-	15	CASSAAGPGRTEAFF	TGTGCCAGCAGCGCGGCGGGGCCAGGTAGGACTGAAGCTTTCTTT